The 26 T cell receptor beta chains below were found in one sample sequenced in a study of patients and donors after allogeneic stem cell transplantation. TCRdb fed the RT-PCR reads into MiXCR, producing one record per CDR3 protein. The sample carries approximately 37,000 distinct CDR3 sequences, 25% to 35% recorded once. The material sequenced was blood, either unsorted or a sorted T cell fraction (not recorded which). The receptor set was obtained from a human donor who was either an allogeneic HSCT recipient or a stem cell or donor lymphocyte infusion donor (not recorded which). It is not recorded whose cells these are; they may come from a transplant donor.

The sample holds a few counts of this clonotype. The chain is built from TRBV20-1 and TRBJ2-1, with 14 nucleotides matching TRBD2. Germline V lookup: CDR1 DFQATT, CDR2 SNEGSKA (reference sequence). The J segment lost 6 bases and the V segment lost 3 bases, leaving 13 bases of the junction unmatched. The CDR3 is made up of 18 amino acids. The CDR3, as DNA: TGCAGTGCTAGTGGCCTGCAAACCGGGACTAGCGGGAGCAATGAGCAGTTCTTC. Translation: CSASGLQTGTSGSNEQFF.

This clonotype was counted only a few times. J is TRBJ2-1 and V is TRBV12-3 or TRBV12-4; D might be TRBD1 (6 bases). This CDR3 is 15 amino acids long. Trimming took 3 bases from V and 3 from J, leaving 12 bases between them. CDR3 residues: CASSFPQGFYNEQFF. The CDR3 DNA follows: TGTGCCAGCAGTTTTCCTCAGGGGTTCTACAATGAGCAGTTCTTC.

This clonotype was seen a handful of times. The genes are TRBV10-3 and TRBJ2-3; TRBD2 matches 9 bases. Germline CDR1 reads ENHRY; CDR2 reads SYGVKD. V dropped 3 bases and J dropped 4; count of bases not matched to a gene: 5. The length of the CDR3 is 15 residues. CDR3 sequence: CAISDRLAEADTQYF. CDR3 nucleotides: TGTGCCATCAGTGACAGACTAGCGGAGGCAGATACGCAGTATTTT.

The chain recombines TRBV7-9 with TRBJ2-7, with D perhaps matching TRBD2 (5 bases). From germline, CDR1 is SEHNR and CDR2 FQNEAQ (reference sequence). The CDR3 covers 15 residues. V was pared by 2 bases and J by 0 bases, with 11 bases between. The CDR3 region is CASSLKPSSSYEQYF. Written as DNA, the CDR3 is TGTGCCAGCAGCTTAAAGCCTAGCAGCTCCTACGAGCAGTACTTC.

As DNA, the CDR3 is TGTGCCAGCAGTTTGGGAGAGCAGTTCTTC. Its protein product is CASSLGEQFF. J is TRBJ2-1 and V is TRBV12-3 or TRBV12-4; no reliable D call. Trimming pared 3 bases from V and 10 bases from J, leaving 4 bases between. This CDR3 is 10 amino acids long.

This clonotype was observed once. The chain employs TRBV5-1 and TRBJ2-7, with D maybe TRBD2 (6 bases). This CDR3 spans 14 amino acids. Germline CDR1 SGHRS, CDR2 YFSETQ. The V and J ends lost 0 bases and 5 bases respectively, with 12 bases between them. As DNA, the CDR3 is TGCGCCAGCAGCTTGGCACTTAGCGGCCACGAGCAGTACTTC. Its protein product is CASSLALSGHEQYF.

The chain recombines TRBV6-6 with TRBJ2-6; D not resolved. Germline assignment: CDR1 MNHNY and CDR2 SVGAGI (reference sequence). The CDR3 covers 15 residues. With 5 bases removed from V and 0 bases from J, the gap between germline ends came to 8 bases. The CDR3 DNA sequence: TGTGCCAGCAGTCCCGTCTTCTCTGGGGCCAACGTCCTGACTTTC. Amino acid sequence: CASSPVFSGANVLTF.

This clonotype has just a few counts. The V and J genes are TRBV11-2 and TRBJ2-1; 8 bases fit TRBD1. V dropped 3 bases and J dropped 4; count of bases not matched to a gene: 11. The germline CDR1 and CDR2 sequences are SGHAT and FQNNGV. The CDR3 has 17 residues. The DNA for the CDR3 is TGTGCCAGCAGCTTCGAGCCAGGTGGACAGGGATACAATGAGCAGTTCTTC. Protein sequence: CASSFEPGGQGYNEQFF.

This clonotype occurred once. V and J are TRBV25-1 and TRBJ2-7, with a weak D call TRBD1 (5 bases). The CDR3 is made up of 14 amino acids. Germline V gives CDR1 MGHDK, CDR2 SYGVNS. Trimming took 1 base from V and 4 from J, leaving 11 bases between them. The chain's CDR3 is CASSESGNEYEQYF. The DNA for the CDR3 is TGTGCCAGCAGTGAATCAGGGAACGAGTACGAGCAGTACTTC.

The chain recombines TRBV3-1 with TRBJ2-5; TRBD2 might be the D (5 bases). V was pared by 4 bases and J by 3 bases, with 12 bases between. This CDR3 spans 14 amino acids. CDR1 is LGHDT and CDR2 is YNNKEL in the germline V gene (reference sequence). DNA for the CDR3: TGTGCCAGCAGCCTGATCTGGACTGAAGAGACCCAGTACTTC. Translation gives CASSLIWTEETQYF.

The table lists this clonotype with many counts. The chain is built from TRBV20-1 and TRBJ1-5, with D tentatively TRBD1 (5 bases). V lost 4 bases and J 6 bases, leaving 10 bases between the germline ends. The CDR3 loop spans 12 amino acids. CDR1 DFQATT and CDR2 SNEGSKA come from the germline V gene (reference sequence). The CDR3 region has the DNA TGCAGTGCTATAAGGGGAATTCAGCCCCAGCATTTT. Amino acid sequence: CSAIRGIQPQHF.

This chain uses TRBV5-1 with TRBJ2-7, with D perhaps matching TRBD1 (6 bases). V was pared by 2 bases and J by 10 bases, with 19 bases between. Germline CDR1 is SGHRS and CDR2 is YFSETQ. CDR3 length: 14 residues. CDR3: CASSFAHAAGEQYF. The CDR3 DNA sequence: TGCGCCAGCAGCTTTGCCCATGCGGCAGGGGAACAGTACTTC.

The rearrangement joins TRBV4-3 to TRBJ2-3; D unclear. V was pared by 2 bases and J by 5 bases, with 8 bases between. The germline gives CDR1 LGHNA, CDR2 YSLEER. The CDR3 is 13 amino acids. CDR3 region: CASSQRVEDTQYF. The CDR3 coding sequence is TGCGCCAGCAGCCAACGGGTAGAAGATACGCAGTATTTT.

This chain connects TRBV12-3 or TRBV12-4 to TRBJ1-1; a weak D match, TRBD1 (5 bases). Deletions cut 5 bases from V and 0 bases from J, with 13 bases between. The CDR3 consists of 15 residues. The CDR3 region has the DNA TGTGCCAGCAGTCCAAGGGGCTCCATGAACACTGAAGCTTTCTTT. Its translation is CASSPRGSMNTEAFF.

The chain carries TRBV28 and TRBJ2-4; possible D gene TRBD1, 6 bases. V was trimmed by 5 bases and J by 1 base, leaving 15 bases between them. This CDR3 is 16 amino acids long. Germline assignment: CDR1 MDHEN and CDR2 SYDVKM. Here the CDR3 DNA reads TGTGCCAGCAGTCCCCCAGGGGTGTTGGCCAAAAACATTCAGTACTTC. This translates into CASSPPGVLAKNIQYF.

The chain is built from TRBV10-3 and TRBJ2-2; 12 bases align to TRBD2. Trimming removed 2 bases from V and 6 bases from J; junction bases left unmatched: 4. The germline gives CDR1 ENHRY, CDR2 SYGVKD. This CDR3 region has 16 residues. CDR3 loop: CAISEPGLAGPGELFF. In nucleotides, the CDR3 is TGTGCCATCAGTGAGCCGGGACTAGCGGGTCCCGGGGAGCTGTTTTTT.

The gene calls are TRBV12-3 or TRBV12-4 and TRBJ2-1; 16 bases line up with TRBD2. The CDR3 runs 15 residues. After removal of 6 bases from V and 9 bases from J, the junction contained 5 bases not matched to a gene. DNA for the CDR3: TGTGCCAGCAGGGGACTAGCGGGAGGGAAGCTTGAGCAGTTCTTC. Translating gives CASRGLAGGKLEQFF.

In this sample, this clonotype turned up a few times. The V gene is TRBV9, the J gene TRBJ2-7; D unresolved. The CDR3 is 14 residues long. V gave up 0 bases and J gave up 2 bases, with 9 bases separating them. Per the germline V gene, CDR1 is SGDLS and CDR2 is YYNGEE. The CDR3 reads CASSVESTAYEQYF. DNA for the CDR3: TGTGCCAGCAGCGTAGAAAGCACAGCCTACGAGCAGTACTTC.

In the case of this clonotype: One end of the junction fails to match germline, which may point to a read error. The chain recombines TRBV28 with TRBJ2-1; 8 bases fit TRBD1. CDR1 and CDR2 from the germline V gene are MDHEN and SYDVKM. This CDR3 contains 15 residues. CDR3 sequence reads: CASSLDRGDDNEQFF. As DNA, the CDR3 is TGCGCCAGCAGTCTTGACAGGGGCGACGACAATGAGCAGTTCTTC.

This chain joins TRBV27 and TRBJ1-1, with D maybe TRBD1 (6 bases). CDR3 length equals 14 residues. From germline, CDR1 is MNHEY and CDR2 SMNVEV (reference sequence). V lost 3 bases to trimming and J lost 4 bases, with 12 bases between them. CDR3 sequence (DNA): TGTGCCAGCAGTTTCCATAGGGGGTCCACTGAAGCTTTCTTT. This encodes CASSFHRGSTEAFF.

DNA for the CDR3: TGCAGCGTCGCGGGTGGCCTAGAGACCCAGTACTTC. This encodes CSVAGGLETQYF. The genes are TRBV29-1 and TRBJ2-5, with D possibly being TRBD2 (5 bases). V was pared by 6 bases and J by 4 bases, with 12 bases between. This CDR3 spans 12 amino acids. Germline-derived CDR1 and CDR2 are SQVTM and ANQGSEA.

The chain has TRBV5-1 and TRBJ2-7, with TRBD2 identical over 9 bases. The CDR3 spans 15 residues. The germline V gene has CDR1 SGHRS and CDR2 YFSETQ. The trim removed 4 bases at V and 0 bases at J, leaving 5 bases unmatched. The CDR3 sequence is CASSILAGDSYEQYF. CDR3 coding DNA: TGCGCCAGCAGCATACTAGCGGGTGACTCCTACGAGCAGTACTTC.

This sequence joins TRBV5-5 and TRBJ2-7; D remains unclear. CDR3 size: 15 residues. CDR1 and CDR2 from the germline V gene are SGHKS and YYEKEE (reference sequence). The V end was cut by 1 base, the J end by 5 bases, with 16 bases between. Here the CDR3 reads CASSLLPGYPHEQYF. CDR3 nucleotide sequence: TGTGCCAGCAGCTTGTTGCCAGGATACCCCCACGAGCAGTACTTC. Filled out from reference TRBV5-5 and TRBJ2-7, the complete variable domain reads DAGVTQSPTHLIKTRGQQVTLRCSPISGHKSVSWYQQVLGQGPQFIFQYYEKEERGRGNFPDRFSARQFPNYSSELNVNALLLGDSALYLCASSLLPGYPHEQYFGPGTRLTVT.

The chain carries TRBV6-5 and TRBJ1-2, with D unclear. Deletions cut 3 bases from V and 4 bases from J, with 12 bases between. The germline gives CDR1 MNHEY, CDR2 SVGAGI. The CDR3 has 14 residues. This CDR3 is CASSYLSPGYGYTF. CDR3 DNA sequence: TGTGCCAGCAGTTATTTAAGTCCGGGCTATGGCTACACCTTC.

This clonotype was detected only once. This rearrangement joins TRBV12-3 or TRBV12-4 to TRBJ2-1, with TRBD2 matching over 14 bases. V was pared by 2 bases and J by 7 bases, with 13 bases of the junction left unmatched. This CDR3 is built from 19 residues. The CDR3 DNA follows: TGTGCCAGCAGTTTATTTAAGGCTAGACTAGCGGGAGGGCCTAATGAGCAGTTCTTC. Translation gives CASSLFKARLAGGPNEQFF.

The chain couples TRBV9 to TRBJ1-2; no clear D. The length of the CDR3 is 14 residues. The germline V gene encodes CDR1 SGDLS and CDR2 YYNGEE. Trimming took 0 bases from V and 2 from J, leaving 8 bases between them. The CDR3 loop is CASSVDGLNYGYTF. The CDR3 DNA sequence: TGTGCCAGCAGCGTAGATGGACTCAACTATGGCTACACCTTC.